The 14 T cell receptor beta chains presented below share a single source sample, sequenced in a study of blood T cell repertoires in COVID-19 (dated by TCRdb to the early 2020s). Library preparation employed the immunoSEQ multiplex PCR assay. The source is immuneACCESS, and TCRdb retained only in-frame sequences with V and J called. Part of the clones is not carried over; for the studies checked, unresolved V genes explain less than half of this, and the remainder is unexplained. For this sample there are about 250,000 clones; nearly 90% appear just once. In total, the top ten clones hold 2% to 2.5% of the sample. The sample taken for sequencing was peripheral blood. These TCRs come from a woman aged 40-49 years who had recovered from COVID-19.

This clone was counted a few times. Other DNA sequences in the same sample also yield this CDR3. The chain uses TRBV5-1 and TRBJ2-2, with 7 positions matching TRBD2. The CDR3 extends over 15 amino acids. V shed 1 base, J shed 4 bases, and the junction held 4 bases outside the gene matches. Germline CDR1 reads SGHRS; CDR2 reads YFSETQ. CDR3 sequence (DNA): TGCGCCAGCAGCTTGTTAGCGGGCGGCACCGGGGAGCTGTTTTTT. The encoded protein is CASSLLAGGTGELFF.

The chain joins TRBV19 to TRBJ2-7; 8 bases align to TRBD1. Germline assignment: CDR1 LNHDA and CDR2 SQIVND (reference sequence). This CDR3 is built from 15 residues. J was trimmed by 0 bases and V by 5 bases; bases with no gene match: 6. CDR3 sequence reads: CASSVRQGSSYEQYF. The DNA of the CDR3 is TGTGCCAGTAGTGTCCGACAGGGGAGCTCCTACGAGCAGTACTTC.

The genes are TRBV5-1 and TRBJ1-1; 9 nucleotides agree with TRBD1. V was clipped by 3 bases and J by 3 bases; unmatched bases: 6. The length of the CDR3 is 15 residues. Germline CDR1 and CDR2: SGHRS and YFSETQ. In DNA form, the CDR3 reads TGCGCCAGCAGCTCTAAGACAGGGGGGGACACTGAAGCTTTCTTT. Encoded protein: CASSSKTGGDTEAFF.

The V call is TRBV28, the J call TRBJ1-2; tentative D call: TRBD1 (5 bases). Germline CDR1 is MDHEN and CDR2 is SYDVKM. The CDR3 loop spans 12 amino acids. V lost 10 bases and J 0 bases, leaving 9 bases between the germline ends. CDR3 loop: CATLTANYGYTF. The CDR3 nucleotides are TGTGCCACCCTGACAGCTAACTATGGCTACACCTTC.

V is TRBV5-1 and J is TRBJ1-6; perhaps TRBD1 as D (5 bases). Germline V CDR1 and CDR2: SGHRS, YFSETQ. CDR3 length equals 16 residues. V gave up 0 bases and J gave up 3 bases, with 10 bases separating them. CDR3 region: CASSLAGTRYNSPLHF. The CDR3 DNA follows: TGCGCCAGCAGCTTGGCAGGGACTCGCTATAATTCACCCCTCCACTTT.

The chain is built from TRBV10-2 and TRBJ2-5, with D possibly being TRBD1 (5 bases). Trimming left V 2 bases short and J 5 bases short, with 15 bases between. From germline, CDR1 is WSHSY and CDR2 SAAADI. CDR3 length: 15 residues. Here the CDR3 DNA reads TGCGCCAGCAGTGAGGGGGCCAGGGCTTGGGAGACCCAGTACTTC. This codes for CASSEGARAWETQYF.

This clone was counted a single time. The CDR3 is CASSQVSGTGLYGYTF. The CDR3 DNA is TGTGCCAGCAGCCAAGTTTCCGGGACAGGCCTCTATGGCTACACCTTC. The chain couples TRBV4-2 to TRBJ1-2, with 8 bases lining up with TRBD1. Germline V gene data show CDR1 as LGHNA and CDR2 as YNFKEQ. Losses at the gene ends were 1 base for V and 4 bases for J; bases not matched to a gene: 8. The CDR3 contains 16 residues.

This clone has ten or more counts. The chain is built from TRBV11-3 and TRBJ1-1, with 9 nucleotides matching TRBD1. The CDR3 is 15 amino acids. V lost 5 bases and J lost 1; bases outside the gene matches: 5. Germline lookup yields CDR1 SGHNT and CDR2 YENEEA. CDR3 sequence reads: CASSRTGARNTEAFF. CDR3 in DNA: TGTGCCAGCAGCAGGACAGGGGCCCGGAACACTGAAGCTTTCTTT.

The chain has TRBV2 and TRBJ1-4; 7 bases line up with TRBD1. Unmatched junction bases numbered 15, after V lost 7 bases and J lost 4 bases. The CDR3 consists of 17 residues. Germline V gives CDR1 SNHLY, CDR2 FYNNEI. This CDR3 is CASTRDSHNDVNEKLFF. In DNA, the CDR3 is TGTGCCAGCACCAGGGACAGCCATAATGACGTTAATGAAAAACTGTTTTTT.

The chain carries TRBV29-1 and TRBJ1-6; 7 positions match TRBD1. The V gene end was trimmed by 3 bases and the J gene end by 9 bases; junction bases not matched to a gene: 5. Per germline, CDR1 SQVTM and CDR2 ANQGSEA. The CDR3 contains 13 residues. The CDR3 nucleotides read TGCAGCGTTGATGAAGGGGGCGGTTCACCCCTCCACTTT. It translates to CSVDEGGGSPLHF.

J is TRBJ1-4 and V is TRBV7-8; D remains ambiguous. Germline values: CDR1 SGHVS, CDR2 FQNEAQ. This CDR3 comprises 13 residues. The V end lost 4 bases, the J end lost 7 bases, and 10 bases lay between the germline ends. The CDR3 DNA reads TGTGCCAGCAGCTCCCTCGCCGGTGAAAAACTGTTTTTT. Encoded protein: CASSSLAGEKLFF. Looking up the rest from reference TRBV7-8 and TRBJ1-4 gives the full variable domain: GAGVSQSPRYKVAKRGQDVALRCDPISGHVSLFWYQQALGQGPEFLTYFQNEAQLDKSGLPSDRFFAERPEGSVSTLKIQRTQQEDSAVYLCASSSLAGEKLFFGSGTQLSVL.

CDR3 in DNA: TGTGCCAGCAGCTTTAGAGCGGGTAGCGAGCAGTACTTC. Encoded protein: CASSFRAGSEQYF. The V gene is TRBV7-3, the J gene TRBJ2-7; TRBD2 might be the D (6 bases). V lost 3 bases to trimming and J lost 6 bases, with 12 bases between them. CDR3 length: 13 amino acids. Looked up from germline, CDR1 is SGHTA and CDR2 is FQGTGA.

The chain employs TRBV24-1 and TRBJ1-5; possibly TRBD1 for D (5 bases). Deletions cut 5 bases from V and 1 base from J, with 11 bases between. Germline loops: CDR1 KGHDR, CDR2 SFDVKD. The CDR3 sequence is 15 residues long. This CDR3 is CATSGEGLSNQPQHF. CDR3 sequence (DNA): TGTGCCACCAGTGGGGAGGGGCTGAGCAATCAGCCCCAGCATTTT.

This chain connects TRBV5-1 to TRBJ2-1, with a weak D call TRBD2 (7 bases). Germline CDR1 is SGHRS and CDR2 is YFSETQ. CDR3 size: 15 residues. V lost 7 bases and J 1 base, leaving 15 bases between the germline ends. For the CDR3, the DNA is TGCGCCAGCCTCCCGGGGGGCCCATCCTACAATGAGCAGTTCTTC. Translating it yields CASLPGGPSYNEQFF.